These 14 T cell receptor beta chains were sequenced from one sample in a study of T cells after yellow fever vaccination. TCRdb redid the calling of the 5' RACE reads with MiXCR, one entry per CDR3 protein. The repertoire has some 250,000 distinct CDR3 sequences, 6.9% of them found once; the top ten carry 0.85%. This material consisted of CD4+ T cells sorted from PBMCs, taken 15 days after the yellow fever booster vaccination. Receptors were obtained from a man aged 25 to 40 who received the YFV17D yellow fever vaccine.

The sample holds a few counts of this clonotype. The J gene is TRBJ2-1, the V gene TRBV12-3 or TRBV12-4; a possible D gene is TRBD2 (7 bases). The V end lost 3 bases, the J end lost 9 bases, and 21 bases lay between the germline ends. This CDR3 comprises 16 residues. The CDR3 loop reads CASSFDAGAASTEQFF. The CDR3 DNA follows: TGTGCCAGCAGTTTCGATGCGGGGGCAGCCAGTACTGAGCAGTTCTTC.

There are many counts of this clonotype. The rearrangement links TRBV6-5 to TRBJ1-2; the D is unclear. Trimming took 6 bases from V and 5 from J, leaving 13 bases between them. Germline CDR1 reads MNHEY; CDR2 reads SVGAGI. The CDR3 length is 13 residues. The CDR3: CASRYRLGYGYTF. The CDR3 DNA is TGTGCCAGCAGATATCGACTGGGGTATGGCTACACCTTC.

The rearrangement uses TRBV28 and TRBJ2-7, with D possibly being TRBD2 (5 bases). The germline CDR1 and CDR2 sequences are MDHEN and SYDVKM. V lost 4 bases to trimming and J lost 4 bases, with 17 bases between them. This CDR3 has 15 residues. CDR3 sequence (DNA): TGTGCCAGCAGTTCTTCTAGCAGAGCATCGTACGAGCAGTACTTC. Translating gives CASSSSSRASYEQYF.

Many counts were recorded for this clonotype. The gene calls are TRBV28 and TRBJ2-7; D is perhaps TRBD1 or TRBD2 (7 bases each). The germline gives CDR1 MDHEN, CDR2 SYDVKM. The CDR3 spans 15 residues. With 3 bases removed from V and 4 bases from J, the gap between germline ends came to 16 bases. CDR3 amino acids: CASSFNAQGGYEQYF. The CDR3 nucleotides are TGTGCCAGCAGTTTTAACGCGCAGGGGGGGTACGAGCAGTACTTC.

This clonotype was detected ten times or more. The junction does not match germline at one end; this may be a read error. V is TRBV7-2 and J is TRBJ2-2; 9 bases are shared with TRBD2. Germline V gives CDR1 SGHTA, CDR2 FQGNSA. The CDR3 is 15 residues long. In DNA, the CDR3 is TGTGCCAGCAGCCTAGCGGGACCAAACACCGGGGAGCTGTTTTTT. Protein sequence: CASSLAGPNTGELFF.

This clonotype has just a few counts. This chain links TRBV29-1 with TRBJ2-6; D is ambiguous. Germline V lookup: CDR1 SQVTM, CDR2 ANQGSEA. V was pared by 5 bases and J by 3 bases, with 5 bases between. The CDR3 is made up of 12 amino acids. The CDR3 loop is CSVTVGANVLTF. Here the CDR3 DNA reads TGCAGCGTTACCGTTGGGGCCAACGTCCTGACTTTC.

The chain recombines TRBV4-3 with TRBJ2-7, with D possibly being TRBD2 (5 bases). CDR3 length: 12 residues. Looked up from germline, CDR1 is LGHNA and CDR2 is YSLEER. The V and J ends lost 0 bases and 6 bases respectively, with 6 bases between them. For the CDR3, the DNA is TGCGCCAGCAGCCAAGAAGGAGGCGAGCAGTACTTC. It yields the protein CASSQEGGEQYF.

This clonotype was observed at least ten times. This chain's CDR3 is CATGSIASGANVLTF. The CDR3 DNA reads TGTGCCACGGGTTCTATTGCCTCTGGGGCCAACGTCCTGACTTTC. This chain uses TRBV6-5 with TRBJ2-6; D is undetermined. There are 15 residues in the CDR3. Germline values: CDR1 MNHEY, CDR2 SVGAGI. V was shortened by 10 bases and J by 0 bases, with 13 bases between the two germline ends.

This clonotype was observed a few times. The chain employs TRBV15 and TRBJ2-1, with 11 bases lining up with TRBD2. The CDR3 is 16 residues long. Germline values: CDR1 LNHNV, CDR2 YYDKDF (reference sequence). V dropped 0 bases and J dropped 3; count of bases not matched to a gene: 1. The CDR3 spells CATSREGLAVYNEQFF. CDR3 coding DNA: TGTGCCACCAGCAGAGAGGGACTAGCGGTCTACAATGAGCAGTTCTTC.

This chain links TRBV5-1 with TRBJ2-1; D unresolved. V lost 0 bases, J lost 10 bases, and 8 bases lay in between. CDR3 length: 12 residues. The germline CDR1 and CDR2 sequences are SGHRS and YFSETQ. CDR3 sequence (DNA): TGCGCCAGCAGCTTGGGGATGAGGGAGCAGTTCTTC. It translates to CASSLGMREQFF. The full variable domain, rest sourced from reference TRBV5-1 and TRBJ2-1, is KAGVTQTPRYLIKTRGQQVTLSCSPISGHRSVSWYQQTPGQGLQFLFEYFSETQRNKGNFPGRFSGRQFSNSRSEMNVSTLELGDSALYLCASSLGMREQFFGPGTRLTVL.

This clonotype was found a few times. The chain combines TRBV7-6 with TRBJ1-3; D gene unclear. V was pared by 5 bases and J by 0 bases, with 17 bases between. The germline V gene has CDR1 SGHVS and CDR2 FNYEAQ. The CDR3 is made up of 17 amino acids. Here the CDR3 reads CASSLDPTFLSGNTIYF. DNA of the CDR3: TGTGCCAGCAGCCTCGACCCGACATTTCTCTCTGGAAACACCATATATTTT. The full variable domain, in which reference TRBV7-6 and TRBJ1-3 provide the parts outside the CDR3, is GAGVSQSPRYKVTKRGQDVALRCDPISGHVSLYWYRQALGQGPEFLTYFNYEAQQDKSGLPNDRFSAERPEGSISTLTIQRTEQRDSAMYRCASSLDPTFLSGNTIYFGEGSWLTVV.

The chain recombines TRBV5-1 with TRBJ2-1; TRBD1 matches at 8 bases. CDR1 SGHRS and CDR2 YFSETQ come from the germline V gene. J gave up 4 bases and V 0 bases, and 0 bases lay outside the gene matches. The CDR3 loop spans 14 amino acids. The chain's CDR3 is CASSLGTGYNEQFF. The DNA of the CDR3 is TGCGCCAGCAGCTTGGGGACAGGGTACAATGAGCAGTTCTTC.

The table lists this clonotype with a few counts. Written as DNA, the CDR3 is TGTGCCAGCAGGAGGGACTACGACTACGAGCAGTACTTC. Amino acids: CASRRDYDYEQYF. The J gene is TRBJ2-7, the V gene TRBV6-2 or TRBV6-3; 7 positions agree with TRBD2. The CDR3 extends over 13 amino acids. CDR1 is MNHEY and CDR2 is SVGEGT in the germline V gene. Trimming took 6 bases from V and 3 from J; bases not matched to a gene: 5.

This clonotype was seen a few times. The chain employs TRBV5-4 and TRBJ2-1; 11 positions match TRBD2. Germline V gene lookup returns CDR1 SGHNT and CDR2 YYREEE (reference sequence). V lost 4 bases, J lost 5 bases, and 2 bases stayed unmatched. CDR3 length: 14 amino acids. The CDR3 here is CASSGLAGNNEQFF. As DNA, the CDR3 is TGTGCCAGCAGCGGACTAGCGGGTAACAATGAGCAGTTCTTC.